These T cell receptor beta chains were read from a single sample in a study of T cell responses to AZD1222 COVID-19 vaccine. Sequencing was performed with immunoSEQ multiplex PCR; in TCRdb, only in-frame clones are kept and a portion is missing. There are 95,000 to 150,000 clones in the sample; approximately 90% occur only once, and roughly 2.4% lies in the top ten. The sequences come from peripheral blood, collected on day 0 of AZD1222 vaccination. The receptor set was obtained from an adult in good health. Each CDR3 is given with its conserved first and last residue. Each record gives: clone size, J gene, V gene, D gene, CDR3 DNA, CDR3 protein. The D gene is left open where the match is weak. The listing skips clone size in some rows; elsewhere it reads once, few, many or a size class.

>-|TRBJ2-1|TRBV6-5|-
TGTGCCAGCACCCAAGCGGGCAGCTCCTACAATGAGCAGTTCTTC
CASTQAGSSYNEQFF
>-|TRBJ2-7|TRBV24-1|TRBD2
TGTGCCACCAGTGACGGACTAGCGGGAATCTACGAGCAGTACTTC
CATSDGLAGIYEQYF
>-|TRBJ1-1|TRBV7-8|TRBD1
TGTGCCAGCAGCTTAGCTGGGGACAGCTTCCTTGAAGCTTTCTTT
CASSLAGDSFLEAFF
>-|TRBJ2-7|TRBV4-1|-
TGCGCCAGCAGCCAGAACCGGGACGCAAGTTACGAGCAGTACTTC
CASSQNRDASYEQYF
>few|TRBJ2-1|TRBV7-2|-
TGTGCCAGCAGCTTAGATAGTAGCGGATACTACAATGAGCAGTTCTTC
CASSLDSSGYYNEQFF
>-|TRBJ2-7|TRBV29-1|TRBD2
TGCAGCGTCCTAGAGATAGCGGGAGGCGAGCAGTACTTC
CSVLEIAGGEQYF
>-|TRBJ2-5|TRBV25-1|TRBD2
TGTGCCAGCAGTGAAGACGGTAGCGGGAGGCCCTACCAAGAGACCCAGTACTTC
CASSEDGSGRPYQETQYF
>-|TRBJ1-5|TRBV7-9|TRBD1
TGTGCCAGCAGCTTAGCTCCCTTCACCGGGACAGCGAGCAATCAGCCCCAGCATTTT
CASSLAPFTGTASNQPQHF
>-|TRBJ1-5|TRBV15|-
TGTGCCACCAGCAGAGGGGGGCTGGGCTCGGGCAATCAGCCCCAGCATTTT
CATSRGGLGSGNQPQHF
>-|TRBJ2-7|TRBV30|TRBD2
TGTGCCTGGAGTGGAGGGCTAGCGGGAGACCACGAGCAGTACTTC
CAWSGGLAGDHEQYF
>-|TRBJ1-2|TRBV2|-
TGTGCCAGCACTCCCGGTGGCAGGGGACTCTATGGCTACACCTTC
CASTPGGRGLYGYTF
>-|TRBJ1-2|TRBV5-4|TRBD1
TGTGCCAGCAGCTTGGGGCAGGGGGCGTGGGGCTACACCTTC
CASSLGQGAWGYTF
>-|TRBJ1-5|TRBV18|TRBD1
TGTGCCAGCTCACCGTCAGGGACAGATTATAGCAATCAGCCCCAGCATTTT
CASSPSGTDYSNQPQHF
>few|TRBJ2-7|TRBV6-1|-
TGTGCCAGCAGTGAGGTAGGGCAGGGTAGGCCAGGCGAGCAGTACTTC
CASSEVGQGRPGEQYF
>-|TRBJ2-5|TRBV1|-
TGCACCAGCAGCCAAGATCATGGACACGGGGCGGGAGAAGAGACCCAGTACTTC
CTSSQDHGHGAGEETQYF
>-|TRBJ1-4|TRBV10-2|-
TGCGCCAGTCGCCGGAGTGGGGAAAAACTGTTTTTT
CASRRSGEKLFF
>-|TRBJ2-3|TRBV20-1|-
TGCAGTGCCCCGGCTCCAGATACGCAGTATTTT
CSAPAPDTQYF
>-|TRBJ1-5|TRBV19|TRBD1
TGTGCCAGTAGTACCACCGGGACAGGGGGTAATCAGCCCCAGCATTTT
CASSTTGTGGNQPQHF
>-|TRBJ2-2|TRBV28|-
TGTGCCAGCACCCCGGGGCCGAGCACCGGGGAGCTGTTTTTT
CASTPGPSTGELFF
>-|TRBJ1-5|TRBV21-1|-
TGTGCCAGCAGCAAAGGAGGGGATCAGCCCCAGCATTTT
CASSKGGDQPQHF
>-|TRBJ1-1|TRBV6-5|-
TGTGCCAGCAGTTACCCGGCGGCAGGGACTGAAGCTTTCTTT
CASSYPAAGTEAFF
>once|TRBJ2-5|TRBV11-2|-
TGTGCCAGCAGCTTAACTTCCTTTACTAGCTGGCAAGAGACCCAGTACTTC
CASSLTSFTSWQETQYF
>-|TRBJ1-2|TRBV27|-
TGTGCCAGCAGTTTTGGGGGGTCTAACTATGGCTACACCTTC
CASSFGGSNYGYTF
>-|TRBJ1-2|TRBV30|-
TGTGCCTGGAGTGAGGGGAGTTTCGGACGCTATGGCTACACCTTC
CAWSEGSFGRYGYTF
>-|TRBJ2-2|TRBV5-1|-
TGCGCCAGCAGCTTGAGCCCCGGGGACACCGGGGAGCTGTTTTTT
CASSLSPGDTGELFF
>once|TRBJ1-2|TRBV18|-
TGTGCCAGCTCACCTTTATTCACCCAGAATGACTATGGCTACACCTTC
CASSPLFTQNDYGYTF
>-|TRBJ2-5|TRBV11-2|TRBD2
TGTGCCAGCAGCTTAGCGGGACTAGCGGGCCAAGAGACCCAGTACTTC
CASSLAGLAGQETQYF
>-|TRBJ1-1|TRBV5-6|-
TGTGCCAGCAGCTTGGGGGCGTTCACTGAAGCTTTCTTT
CASSLGAFTEAFF
>-|TRBJ1-6|TRBV4-1|TRBD1
TGCGCCAGCAGCCAAGCCTCCGTTGGACAGGGGCATTCACCCCTCCACTTT
CASSQASVGQGHSPLHF
>-|TRBJ1-1|TRBV2|-
TGTGCCAGCAGTGAAATCCGAGGGAACACTGAAGCTTTCTTT
CASSEIRGNTEAFF
>-|TRBJ2-7|TRBV10-3|TRBD1
TGTGCCATCAGGGAACCGGGACAGGGGTACGAGCAGTACTTC
CAIREPGQGYEQYF
>once|TRBJ2-5|TRBV9|TRBD1
TGTGCCAGCAGCTCTCAGGGGGCACCGGAGACCCAGTACTTC
CASSSQGAPETQYF
>-|TRBJ2-5|TRBV12-5|TRBD2
TGTGCTAGTGGTTTTGGACTAGCGATAGAGACCCAGTACTTC
CASGFGLAIETQYF
>-|TRBJ2-1|TRBV24-1|-
TGTGCCACCAGTGAGGGTACGGCGAATGAGCAGTTCTTC
CATSEGTANEQFF
>-|TRBJ1-1|TRBV6-1|TRBD1
TGTGCCAGCAGGAACGGACAGGGTCGGGACACTGAAGCTTTCTTT
CASRNGQGRDTEAFF
>-|TRBJ1-1|TRBV11-2|-
TGTGCCAGCAGCGCAGGGATTGGCGGCACTGAAGCTTTCTTT
CASSAGIGGTEAFF
>-|TRBJ2-5|TRBV18|-
TGTGCCAGCTCACCACCGTTTACAGGGGAGACCCAGTACTTC
CASSPPFTGETQYF
>-|TRBJ2-5|TRBV13|-
TGTGCCAGCAGCTTAGCCTCCGACGGATGGCCAGAGACCCAGTACTTC
CASSLASDGWPETQYF
>-|TRBJ1-6|TRBV5-4|-
TGTGCCAGCAGCCGGGGCGTCGGGAATTCACCCCTCCACTTT
CASSRGVGNSPLHF
>-|TRBJ1-3|TRBV14|-
TGTGCCAGCAGCCCCCGGGACTTTATCTCTGGAAACACCATATATTTT
CASSPRDFISGNTIYF
>-|TRBJ2-5|TRBV6-5|-
TGTGCCAGCAGTCTCGGGAGAGGGGAGACCCAGTACTTC
CASSLGRGETQYF
>-|TRBJ2-5|TRBV27|TRBD2
TGTGCCAGCAGCCCGTCCACCGGGACTAGCGGGGTGCTCGGGGAAGAGACCCAGTACTTC
CASSPSTGTSGVLGEETQYF
>once|TRBJ1-5|TRBV28|TRBD1
TGTGCCAGCAGAACCGGGACAGGGAGAAGTAGCAATCAGCCCCAGCATTTT
CASRTGTGRSSNQPQHF
>-|TRBJ2-7|TRBV6-6|-
TGTGCCAGCAGTTCTTCCGGGACTCCGTGGGGATACGAGCAGTACTTC
CASSSSGTPWGYEQYF
>-|TRBJ2-7|TRBV19|-
TGTGCCAGCGGACTGGACGAGCAGTACTTC
CASGLDEQYF
>-|TRBJ2-5|TRBV14|-
TGTGCCAGCAGCCCCAACTCAGTGTACCAAGAGACCCAGTACTTC
CASSPNSVYQETQYF